The 28 T cell receptor beta chains below come from one sample, sequenced in a study of cytomegalovirus exposure and HLA in healthy donors. The PCR employed 60 Vbeta primers together with 13 Jbeta primers. Method: immunoSEQ multiplex PCR; TCRdb's copy keeps in-frame clones and lacks some. The data hold more than 95,000 clones, with 70% to 85% observed a single time. The sample consisted of PBMCs. The receptors were gathered from a man aged 35 to 55 in good health and CMV-seropositive.

The chain couples TRBV1 to TRBJ2-7; TRBD2 is the table's D call and was not checked against the DNA. TRBV1 is a pseudogene segment. The CDR3 has 15 residues. DNA of the CDR3: TGCACCAGCAGCGAAGGGAGGCTAGCCTCCTACGAGCAGTACTTC. It codes for CTSSEGRLASYEQYF.

CDR3 protein: CASGFGKGTGELFF. The DNA for the CDR3 is TGTGCTAGTGGATTCGGGAAGGGAACCGGGGAGCTGTTTTTT. The V gene is TRBV12-5, the J gene TRBJ2-2, with D possibly being TRBD2 (5 bases). This CDR3 is 14 amino acids long. V was trimmed by 6 bases and J by 5 bases, leaving 13 bases between them. Germline CDR1 and CDR2: LGHNT and FRNRAP. The whole variable domain, remainder taken from reference TRBV12-5 and TRBJ2-2, is DARVTQTPRHKVTEMGQEVTMRCQPILGHNTVFWYRQTMMQGLELLAYFRNRAPLDDSGMPKDRFSAEMPDATLATLKIQPSEPRDSAVYFCASGFGKGTGELFFGEGSRLTVL.

CDR3 DNA sequence: TGTGCCAGCAGTTACGGACAGACCTACGAGCAGTACTTC. Translated, it gives CASSYGQTYEQYF. V gene TRBV11-2 combines with J gene TRBJ2-7; tentative D call: TRBD1 (6 bases). V was clipped by 6 bases and J by 2 bases, with 11 bases between them. CDR1 and CDR2 from the germline V gene are SGHAT and FQNNGV. The CDR3 is 13 residues long.

The chain recombines TRBV27 with TRBJ1-1; TRBD1 aligns across 10 bases. The CDR3 has 13 amino acids. V lost 6 bases to trimming and J lost 4 bases; unmatched junction nucleotides: 2. Germline assignment: CDR1 MNHEY and CDR2 SMNVEV (reference sequence). The CDR3 here is CASRGQGSTEAFF. DNA of the CDR3: TGTGCCAGCAGGGGACAGGGGAGCACTGAAGCTTTCTTT.

The rearrangement links TRBV29-1 to TRBJ2-1; D may be TRBD1 (5 bases). Germline values: CDR1 SQVTM, CDR2 ANQGSEA. CDR3 length equals 11 residues. V lost 6 bases, J lost 5 bases, and 8 bases lay in between. CDR3 sequence reads: CSVDRNNEQFF. Here the CDR3 DNA reads TGCAGCGTCGACAGAAACAATGAGCAGTTCTTC.

The CDR3 DNA follows: TGTGCCAGCAGCTCGCGATTTGAAACCTACGAGCAGTACTTC. Protein: CASSSRFETYEQYF. The V and J genes are TRBV9 and TRBJ2-7; D uncertain. CDR1 and CDR2 from the germline V gene are SGDLS and YYNGEE. The CDR3 runs to 14 residues. V was clipped by 4 bases and J by 2 bases, with 13 bases between them.

V is TRBV5-4 and J is TRBJ2-5, with TRBD2 matching over 7 bases. V was clipped by 3 bases and J by 4 bases; unmatched bases: 9. CDR3 length: 15 residues. CDR1 is SGHNT, CDR2 YYREEE, per germline (reference sequence). The CDR3 coding sequence is TGTGCCAGCAGCTCTCCCGCGGGAGTTGGAGAGACCCAGTACTTC. The encoded protein is CASSSPAGVGETQYF.

This chain uses TRBV19 with TRBJ1-5; TRBD1 aligns across 9 bases. Germline V gene sequence: CDR1 LNHDA, CDR2 SQIVND (reference sequence). The CDR3 runs to 15 residues. V was pared by 1 base and J by 11 bases, with 9 bases of the junction left unmatched. The CDR3 spells CASSIANTGGLAQHF. CDR3 DNA: TGTGCCAGTAGTATAGCGAATACAGGGGGCTTGGCCCAGCATTTT.

This chain uses TRBV7-9 with TRBJ2-3; D possibly corresponds to TRBD2 (5 bases). V lost 0 bases, J lost 6 bases, and 7 bases lay in between. Germline CDR1 SEHNR, CDR2 FQNEAQ (reference sequence). CDR3 length equals 13 residues. For the CDR3, the DNA is TGTGCCAGCAGCTTAGCGAGGGCCGATACGCAGTATTTT. Encoded protein: CASSLARADTQYF.

Only a few counts were recorded for this clone. The CDR3 DNA reads as TGCAGCGTTGAAGACAGCCGTCAGGAAGGAAAACTGTTTTTT. It yields the protein CSVEDSRQEGKLFF. The chain is built from TRBV29-1 and TRBJ1-4; D remains unclear. The germline V gene has CDR1 SQVTM and CDR2 ANQGSEA. Trimming stripped 0 bases from V and 10 bases from J, with 15 bases between. The CDR3 has 14 amino acids.

V usage is TRBV12-5 and J usage is TRBJ2-3; 9 bases align to TRBD2. The junction had 12 bases not matched to a gene; V was cut back by 3 bases and J by 5 bases. CDR3 length equals 17 residues. Germline V gene lookup returns CDR1 LGHNT and CDR2 FRNRAP. The DNA of the CDR3 is TGTGCTAGTGGTTTTTGGGGGGCGGGGGGGCCAAGAGATACGCAGTATTTT. As protein: CASGFWGAGGPRDTQYF.

This rearrangement joins TRBV28 to TRBJ2-7; 13 bases map to TRBD2. The trim removed 3 bases at V and 3 bases at J, leaving 2 bases unmatched. The CDR3 runs 15 residues. Germline CDR1 reads MDHEN; CDR2 reads SYDVKM. The CDR3 nucleotides read TGTGCCAGCAGTTTTAGACTAGCGGGAGGCTACGAGCAGTACTTC. Residues: CASSFRLAGGYEQYF. Complete variable domain (other parts from reference TRBV28 and TRBJ2-7): DVKVTQSSRYLVKRTGEKVFLECVQDMDHENMFWYRQDPGLGLRLIYFSYDVKMKEKGDIPEGYSVSREKKERFSLILESASTNQTSMYLCASSFRLAGGYEQYFGPGTRLTVT.

This chain joins TRBV19 and TRBJ2-7; TRBD1 agrees at 8 bases. V dropped 4 bases and J dropped 1; count of bases not matched to a gene: 6. This CDR3 is 15 amino acids long. Per germline, CDR1 LNHDA and CDR2 SQIVND (reference sequence). The CDR3: CASSTRDRISYEQYF. The CDR3 DNA reads as TGTGCCAGTAGTACCAGGGACAGGATTTCCTACGAGCAGTACTTC.

This rearrangement joins TRBV1 to TRBJ2-7; the D segment call TRBD2 is taken from the table without a DNA check. TRBV1 is designated a pseudogene. The length of the CDR3 is 15 residues. The CDR3 nucleotides are TGCACCAGCAGCCAAGAAGGGACTTCACTCTACGAGCAGTACTTC. Encoded protein: CTSSQEGTSLYEQYF.

The V and J genes are TRBV9 and TRBJ2-7; 10 bases are a match to TRBD1. CDR1 SGDLS and CDR2 YYNGEE come from the germline V gene. After removal of 2 bases from V and 12 bases from J, the junction contained 8 bases not matched to a gene. The CDR3 sequence is 13 residues long. Here the CDR3 DNA reads TGTGCCAGCAGCGTTTCCGGGACAGGGGTTTTGTACTTC. Protein product: CASSVSGTGVLYF.

The V call is TRBV27, the J call TRBJ1-2; D is ambiguous. Germline V lookup: CDR1 MNHEY, CDR2 SMNVEV (reference sequence). Trimming took 5 bases from V and 6 from J, leaving 16 bases between them. The CDR3 has 14 residues. CDR3 DNA: TGTGCCAGCAGTCCCCGGGTGGGGAGGAATGGCTACACCTTC. Protein: CASSPRVGRNGYTF.

This clone came up once. The chain has TRBV4-2 and TRBJ2-5, with D tentatively TRBD2 (6 bases). V dropped 2 bases and J dropped 3 bases, with 10 bases sitting between them. CDR3 length: 14 amino acids. The V gene's germline CDR1 is LGHNA and CDR2 YNFKEQ. DNA of the CDR3: TGTGCCAGCAGCCAACTTGGGACTGAAGAGACCCAGTACTTC. As protein: CASSQLGTEETQYF.

The chain recombines TRBV2 with TRBJ1-3, with 7 bases aligning to TRBD1. V was clipped by 5 bases and J by 0 bases; unmatched bases: 4. CDR3 length: 15 residues. In germline, CDR1 is SNHLY, CDR2 FYNNEI. CDR3 nucleotides: TGTGCCAGCAGTCCCGACAGGGTCTCTGGAAACACCATATATTTT. It translates to CASSPDRVSGNTIYF.

The J gene is TRBJ2-2, the V gene TRBV9; possibly TRBD2 for D (6 bases). Per germline, CDR1 SGDLS and CDR2 YYNGEE. CDR3 length equals 16 residues. V was pared by 0 bases and J by 1 base, with 10 bases between. In DNA, the CDR3 is TGTGCCAGCAGCGTAGGGGTGGGGGGGAACACCGGGGAGCTGTTTTTT. This translates into CASSVGVGGNTGELFF.

This clone was recorded a few times. The chain has TRBV2 and TRBJ2-7; D might be TRBD1 (5 bases). This CDR3 has 12 amino acids. Germline V gene data show CDR1 as SNHLY and CDR2 as FYNNEI. The V end lost 5 bases, the J end lost 3 bases, and 8 bases lay between the germline ends. CDR3 nucleotides: TGTGCCAGCAGTCAGGGAATCTACGAGCAGTACTTC. As protein: CASSQGIYEQYF.

The rearrangement links TRBV4-2 to TRBJ1-1, with a tentative D call TRBD1 (5 bases). The CDR3 runs to 15 residues. Germline loops: CDR1 LGHNA, CDR2 YNFKEQ. V lost 0 bases, J lost 4 bases, and 12 bases lay in between. The CDR3 sequence is CASSQDRGEGTEAFF. The CDR3 DNA reads as TGTGCCAGCAGCCAAGATCGGGGGGAGGGCACTGAAGCTTTCTTT.

The chain links TRBV6-5 to TRBJ2-7, with 8 bases that match TRBD2. V lost 0 bases, J lost 1 base, and 2 bases stayed unmatched. The CDR3 has 15 amino acids. Germline assignment: CDR1 MNHEY and CDR2 SVGAGI. The CDR3 sequence is CASSYSSGSSYEQYF. DNA of the CDR3: TGTGCCAGCAGTTACTCGAGCGGGAGTTCCTACGAGCAGTACTTC.

J is TRBJ2-1 and V is TRBV2; 7 bases match TRBD1. V trimming: 7 bases; J trimming: 7 bases; junction bases outside the gene matches: 13. The CDR3 contains 15 residues. Germline assignment: CDR1 SNHLY and CDR2 FYNNEI. The DNA of the CDR3 is TGTGCCAGCAACCCCATGGGACAGATAGGTAATGAGCAGTTCTTC. Encoded protein: CASNPMGQIGNEQFF.

V and J are TRBV5-1 and TRBJ2-1; 8 bases agree with TRBD1. The germline V gene encodes CDR1 SGHRS and CDR2 YFSETQ. Losses at the gene ends were 2 bases for V and 4 bases for J; bases not matched to a gene: 5. CDR3 length equals 15 residues. CDR3 loop: CASSFSGGLYNEQFF. CDR3 sequence (DNA): TGCGCCAGCAGCTTTTCAGGGGGCTTATACAATGAGCAGTTCTTC.

This clone occurred once. The CDR3 DNA reads as TGTGCCAGCAGCCCGGGTCCGCCTACGCAGTATTTT. This encodes CASSPGPPTQYF. This chain joins TRBV5-4 and TRBJ2-3; D remains ambiguous. This CDR3 contains 12 residues. Looked up from germline, CDR1 is SGHNT and CDR2 is YYREEE (reference sequence). The V and J ends lost 4 bases and 8 bases respectively, with 11 bases between them.

CDR3 in amino acids: CASEGREQFF. The CDR3, as DNA: TGTGCCAGCGAGGGCCGTGAGCAGTTCTTC. The chain carries TRBV9 and TRBJ2-1, with D perhaps matching TRBD2 (5 bases). The V and J ends lost 7 bases and 9 bases respectively, with 8 bases between them. The CDR3 spans 10 residues. Germline CDR1 is SGDLS and CDR2 is YYNGEE.

This rearrangement joins TRBV9 to TRBJ1-3; weak D call: TRBD1 (6 bases). CDR3 length: 14 amino acids. V lost 0 bases and J lost 4, with 8 bases in between. Per germline, CDR1 SGDLS and CDR2 YYNGEE. CDR3 bases: TGTGCCAGCAGCGTAGGGGGGCTAGGAAACACCATATATTTT. It specifies CASSVGGLGNTIYF.

The chain carries TRBV7-6 and TRBJ2-5; the D gene is possibly TRBD1 (5 bases). From germline, CDR1 is SGHVS and CDR2 FNYEAQ. This CDR3 region has 14 residues. V was trimmed by 0 bases and J by 3 bases, leaving 8 bases between them. CDR3 bases: TGTGCCAGCAGCTTAGCTATAGGGGAAGAGACCCAGTACTTC. It specifies CASSLAIGEETQYF.